Listed below are T cell receptor beta chains from one sample, sequenced in a study of beta chain features in type 1 diabetes. Only in-frame clones appear in the TCRdb table, and some are missing; sequencing was by immunoSEQ multiplex PCR. The sample includes about 250,000 clones, roughly a tenth of them seen just once. The sequencing sample was made of naive CD4+ T cells from blood. These receptors came from a man younger than 45 with type 1 diabetes. The CDR3 runs from the conserved cysteine through the conserved F or W. D genes are given only for firm matches. Clone size, where shown, is once, few, many, or a class for clones that have expanded.

j_gene,d_gene,v_gene,abundance,CDR3nt,CDR3aa
TRBJ2-7,TRBD1,TRBV7-2,NA,TGTGCCAGCAGGAGAGACAGGGACCGGGGCGAGCAGTACTTC,CASRRDRDRGEQYF
TRBJ1-1,TRBD1,TRBV30,few,TGTGCCTCGCGACAGGGGGCTAACACTGAAGCTTTCTTT,CASRQGANTEAFF
TRBJ1-2,NA,TRBV6-6,NA,TGTGCCAGCAGTTACGGGCAGGGTCTTGGCTACACCTTC,CASSYGQGLGYTF
TRBJ2-7,TRBD1,TRBV28,few,TGTGCCAGCAGTGGTCGGACAGGGGGCCTTGAGCAGTACTTC,CASSGRTGGLEQYF
TRBJ1-1,NA,TRBV27,few,TGTGCCAGCAGTTTTCTTAAACCCGTTGGCAGGCCAAACACTGAAGCTTTCTTT,CASSFLKPVGRPNTEAFF
TRBJ2-5,NA,TRBV6-5,NA,TGTGCCAGCAGTTTCAGGGGAGAATGGACCCAGTACTTC,CASSFRGEWTQYF
TRBJ2-4,NA,TRBV9,NA,TGTGCCAGCAGCGAGGGGTGGGGTCGGTCAAACATTCAGTACTTC,CASSEGWGRSNIQYF
TRBJ2-5,TRBD2,TRBV7-7,few,TGTGCTAGCAGCCCAGGACTAGCGGGGACCCAAGAGACCCAGTACTTC,CASSPGLAGTQETQYF
TRBJ1-6,NA,TRBV6-1,NA,TGTGCCAGCAGCCGTTCGACAAGTTATAATTCACCCCTCCACTTT,CASSRSTSYNSPLHF
TRBJ1-2,TRBD1,TRBV5-6,few,TGTGCCAGCAGCCTGACAGGGGGGTATGGAGGCTACACCTTC,CASSLTGGYGGYTF
TRBJ2-5,TRBD2,TRBV6-6,few,TGTGCCAGCAGTTACGGGCGGGGGCAAGAGACCCAGTACTTC,CASSYGRGQETQYF
TRBJ2-7,NA,TRBV7-2,few,TGTGCCAGCAGCTTCGCGGTCGAGCAGTACTTC,CASSFAVEQYF
TRBJ2-5,TRBD2,TRBV25-1,NA,TGTGCCAGCAGCGAGGTATCAGCGGGGGCGGCCCAGTACTTC,CASSEVSAGAAQYF
TRBJ2-7,TRBD2,TRBV6-5,NA,TGTGCCTCCCGCCGGTCGGGAGGGGGCGAGCAGTACTTC,CASRRSGGGEQYF
TRBJ2-7,NA,TRBV9,NA,TGTGCCAGCAGCGTCTCAGGGCAGGACGAGCAGTACTTC,CASSVSGQDEQYF
TRBJ1-5,NA,TRBV29-1,few,TGCAGCGTTGACTCAGGGATTGGTCAGCCCCAGCATTTT,CSVDSGIGQPQHF
TRBJ1-4,NA,TRBV11-2,NA,TGTGCCTGCACGCGAAACACTCAGGGAAAACTGTTTTTT,CACTRNTQGKLFF
TRBJ1-1,NA,TRBV18,few,TGTGCCAGCTCAATTAGAGGGGGAACTGAAGCTTTCTTT,CASSIRGGTEAFF
TRBJ1-1,NA,TRBV7-9,few,TGTGCCAGCAGCTTAGTTGCGTCGGGAGCTGAAGCTTTCTTT,CASSLVASGAEAFF
TRBJ1-1,NA,TRBV6-6,NA,TGTGCCAGCAGCCGGGTTACTGAAGCTTTCTTT,CASSRVTEAFF
TRBJ2-7,TRBD1,TRBV7-8,once,TGTGCCAGCAGCGCAGGGACAGGCCCCTACGAGCAGTACTTC,CASSAGTGPYEQYF
TRBJ2-2,NA,TRBV5-1,few,TGCGCCAGCAGCCCCCCTAGGGGGACGAACACCGGGGAGCTGTTTTTT,CASSPPRGTNTGELFF